One TCR beta chain is described in this entry. Its antigen is unknown. TCR beta CDR3 regions were amplified from RNA transcripts. First-round RT-PCR with HTBI primers amplified the TCR CDR3 region. TCRdb redid the calling of the multiplex PCR reads with MiXCR, one entry per CDR3 protein. The repertoire holds around 600,000 distinct CDR3 sequences, with 45% as singletons. The source of the sample is a study of T cells in Graves' hyperthyroidism and ophthalmopathy. Overall study findings and caveats: For ophthalmopathy, model prediction preceded onset by a median about 6 months.

Per the germline V gene, CDR1 is SGDLS and CDR2 is YYNGEE. The length of the CDR3 is 15 residues. Trimming shortened V by 0 bases and J by 4 bases, and 11 bases separated the two germline ends. The clonotype was recovered from an adult man with Graves' disease, either hyperthyroidism or ophthalmopathy (not recorded which). The chain uses TRBV9 and TRBJ1-3, with D tentatively TRBD1 (5 bases). The sequenced material came from peripheral blood or thyroid tissue (not recorded which). CDR3 sequence reads: CASSVAGTVGNTIYF. CDR3 DNA: TGTGCCAGCAGCGTAGCCGGGACTGTGGGAAACACCATATATTTT.